One and the same sample provided the 14 T cell receptor beta chains below, sequenced in a study of glioma-infiltrating T cells after dendritic cell vaccination. The data were produced by immunoSEQ multiplex PCR, yet TCRdb's version contains in-frame clones alone and is incomplete. This sample has about 73,000 clones, with over 70% found just once. This specimen was blood, taken before dendritic cell vaccination. The receptors derive from a human donor with glioblastoma.

This clone showed up just once. The rearrangement links TRBV5-4 to TRBJ2-1, with 7 bases matching TRBD1. The CDR3 covers 13 residues. With 3 bases clipped from V and 6 bases from J, the junction kept 3 bases outside the gene matches. Germline lookup yields CDR1 SGHNT and CDR2 YYREEE (reference sequence). CDR3 nucleotide sequence: TGTGCCAGCAGCTCAACAGGGGTCAATGAGCAGTTCTTC. It translates to CASSSTGVNEQFF.

This chain joins TRBV2 and TRBJ1-2; TRBD1 aligns across 7 bases. V gave up 4 bases and J gave up 2 bases; unmatched junction bases: 1. Germline V gene data show CDR1 as SNHLY and CDR2 as FYNNEI. The CDR3 consists of 13 residues. For the CDR3, the DNA is TGTGCCAGCAGTGTACAGGGGAACTATGGCTACACCTTC. Amino acid sequence: CASSVQGNYGYTF.

This chain joins TRBV27 and TRBJ2-2, with 12 bases fitting TRBD2. After removal of 2 bases from V and 0 bases from J, the junction contained 4 bases not matched to a gene. CDR3 size: 18 residues. CDR1 MNHEY and CDR2 SMNVEV come from the germline V gene (reference sequence). CDR3 DNA: TGTGCCAGCAGTTTACCGGGACTAGCGGGTACGAACACCGGGGAGCTGTTTTTT. Encoded protein: CASSLPGLAGTNTGELFF.

The CDR3 region is CASIGPSSPDTQYF. The CDR3 DNA sequence: TGTGCCAGTATAGGCCCTAGCAGTCCGGATACGCAGTATTTT. This chain joins TRBV19 and TRBJ2-3; maybe TRBD2 (5 bases). The V gene's germline CDR1 is LNHDA and CDR2 SQIVND (reference sequence). V was clipped by 7 bases and J by 6 bases, with 17 bases between them. CDR3 length: 14 residues.

V and J are TRBV2 and TRBJ1-1; D is possibly TRBD1 (6 bases). Trimming removed 8 bases at V and 5 bases at J, with 18 bases between. This CDR3 has 14 residues. From germline, CDR1 is SNHLY and CDR2 FYNNEI. The CDR3 DNA reads as TGTGCCAGCGCCTCTAAACAGGGTTGGACTGAAGCTTTCTTT. This encodes CASASKQGWTEAFF.

V and J are TRBV5-1 and TRBJ1-2, with 7 positions matching TRBD1. Germline-derived CDR1 and CDR2 are SGHRS and YFSETQ. The junction had 7 bases not matched to a gene; V was cut back by 4 bases and J by 1 base. The CDR3 totals 15 residues. The CDR3 is CASSPLGQYNYGYTF. The CDR3 nucleotides are TGCGCCAGCAGCCCGTTGGGACAGTATAACTATGGCTACACCTTC.

This chain links TRBV5-1 with TRBJ1-2; a weak D match, TRBD1 (5 bases). There are 15 residues in the CDR3. Germline-derived CDR1 and CDR2 are SGHRS and YFSETQ. Trimming cost V 4 bases and J 0 bases, with 13 bases left between them. In nucleotides, the CDR3 is TGCGCCAGCAGCCCAGCGCAGGGTGCTAACTATGGCTACACCTTC. Translation gives CASSPAQGANYGYTF.

J is TRBJ1-4 and V is TRBV4-2; D is perhaps TRBD1 (6 bases). The CDR3 spans 17 residues. Germline V gives CDR1 LGHNA, CDR2 YNFKEQ. V lost 0 bases and J 2 bases, leaving 13 bases between the germline ends. In DNA form, the CDR3 reads TGTGCCAGCAGCCAAGACCCGGACAGTAACACTAATGAAAAACTGTTTTTT. Protein: CASSQDPDSNTNEKLFF.

CDR3 nucleotides: TGCAGCGTGGGTATAGGACTCAGTCTCACAGATACGCAGTATTTT. Protein: CSVGIGLSLTDTQYF. This chain links TRBV29-1 with TRBJ2-3; possible D gene TRBD2, 5 bases. Germline V gene lookup returns CDR1 SQVTM and CDR2 ANQGSEA. V lost 6 bases to trimming and J lost 2 bases, with 18 bases between them. The CDR3 covers 15 residues.

The rearrangement joins TRBV11-2 to TRBJ2-3; D unclear. Germline V lookup: CDR1 SGHAT, CDR2 FQNNGV. V lost 1 base, J lost 1 base, and 6 bases lay in between. The CDR3 spans 14 residues. CDR3 sequence (DNA): TGTGCCAGCAGCTTAGGTCCCGGCACAGATACGCAGTATTTT. It codes for CASSLGPGTDTQYF. Drawing the rest from reference TRBV11-2 and TRBJ2-3, the complete variable domain is EAGVAQSPRYKIIEKRQSVAFWCNPISGHATLYWYQQILGQGPKLLIQFQNNGVVDDSQLPKDRFSAERLKGVDSTLKIQPAKLEDSAVYLCASSLGPGTDTQYFGPGTRLTVL.

This clone has only one observation. The chain couples TRBV19 to TRBJ2-3; 8 positions match TRBD1. This CDR3 has 17 residues. CDR1 is LNHDA and CDR2 is SQIVND in the germline V gene (reference sequence). Trimming cost V 0 bases and J 2 bases; bases outside gene matches: 7. The CDR3 region has the DNA TGTGCCAGTAGTATAGAAGGCAGGGGGCACAACACAGATACGCAGTATTTT. Translated, it gives CASSIEGRGHNTDTQYF.

The chain links TRBV25-1 to TRBJ2-5; D might be TRBD1 (5 bases). Germline loops: CDR1 MGHDK, CDR2 SYGVNS. This CDR3 region has 15 residues. The V and J ends lost 5 bases and 3 bases respectively, with 16 bases between them. This chain's CDR3 is CASSPKVATEETQYF. CDR3 sequence (DNA): TGTGCCAGCAGTCCAAAAGTGGCGACAGAAGAGACCCAGTACTTC.

This clone was picked up a small number of times. The rearrangement links TRBV5-4 to TRBJ2-7; D is possibly TRBD2 (5 bases). Germline assignment: CDR1 SGHNT and CDR2 YYREEE (reference sequence). V was trimmed by 6 bases and J by 4 bases, leaving 14 bases between them. CDR3 length equals 13 residues. CDR3 region: CASKRGGGYEQYF. The DNA of the CDR3 is TGTGCCAGCAAACGGGGTGGCGGATACGAGCAGTACTTC.

This clone turned up a few times. The chain combines TRBV5-1 with TRBJ2-7, with TRBD1 identical over 9 bases. CDR1 and CDR2 (germline): SGHRS, YFSETQ. The junction had 14 bases not matched to a gene; V was cut back by 4 bases and J by 6 bases. This CDR3 is 16 amino acids long. CDR3 nucleotide sequence: TGCGCCAGCAGCATCGCGAACCCGGGACAGGGTTCCGAGCAGTACTTC. Translation gives CASSIANPGQGSEQYF. Complete variable domain (other parts from reference TRBV5-1 and TRBJ2-7): KAGVTQTPRYLIKTRGQQVTLSCSPISGHRSVSWYQQTPGQGLQFLFEYFSETQRNKGNFPGRFSGRQFSNSRSEMNVSTLELGDSALYLCASSIANPGQGSEQYFGPGTRLTVT.